One sample yielded the 21 T cell receptor beta chains listed below, sequenced in a study of PD-1 blockade in classical Hodgkin lymphoma. There was relapse after autologous stem cell transplantation in every patient, and there was variation in brentuximab vedotin exposure. Produced via immunoSEQ multiplex PCR; TCRdb's table is partial and in-frame only. This sample has over 20,000 clones, with 77% found just once. Sample: peripheral blood mononuclear cells (PBMCs), taken before the second cycle of nivolumab. The receptor source for this set is a human donor with classical Hodgkin lymphoma.

The V and J genes are TRBV4-1 and TRBJ2-3, with D maybe TRBD2 (6 bases). Germline V gene lookup returns CDR1 MGHRA and CDR2 YSYEKL. V shed 0 bases and J shed 4 bases, with 14 bases lying between them. This CDR3 has 16 amino acids. As DNA, the CDR3 is TGCGCCAGCAGCCAAGATAACGGGGGTGTGGCAGATACGCAGTATTTT. Translating gives CASSQDNGGVADTQYF.

This rearrangement joins TRBV5-1 to TRBJ2-5; D gene unclear. Looked up from germline, CDR1 is SGHRS and CDR2 is YFSETQ. The CDR3 covers 16 residues. Trimming stripped 3 bases from V and 1 base from J, with 16 bases between. As DNA, the CDR3 is TGCGCCAGCAGCTCGAGCAGTTCAAAGTCCCAAGAGACCCAGTACTTC. This translates into CASSSSSSKSQETQYF.

Written as DNA, the CDR3 is TGTGCCAGCAGCTTATTAAGACAGGGGACCTACGAGCAGTACTTC. Translation gives CASSLLRQGTYEQYF. V is TRBV6-5 and J is TRBJ2-7, with 8 bases fitting TRBD1. Germline V gene data show CDR1 as MNHEY and CDR2 as SVGAGI. V lost 6 bases and J lost 2; bases outside the gene matches: 9. The CDR3 extends over 15 amino acids.

The CDR3 DNA sequence: TGTGCCAGCAGTCGTGAGGGCTACGAGCAGTACTTC. It translates to CASSREGYEQYF. The V gene is TRBV2, the J gene TRBJ2-7, with D perhaps TRBD2 (5 bases). The V and J ends lost 5 bases and 3 bases respectively, with 8 bases between them. Germline lookup yields CDR1 SNHLY and CDR2 FYNNEI. The CDR3 totals 12 residues.

V gene TRBV6-5 combines with J gene TRBJ2-2; D is perhaps TRBD2 (7 bases). Per germline, CDR1 MNHEY and CDR2 SVGAGI. The CDR3 is made up of 16 amino acids. The ends were cut back, 3 bases at V and 4 bases at J, with 15 bases in the middle. This chain's CDR3 is CASSYGGAWGTGELFF. CDR3 in DNA: TGTGCCAGCAGTTATGGGGGGGCCTGGGGCACCGGGGAGCTGTTTTTT.

The chain couples TRBV11-3 to TRBJ2-1; no clear D gene. The germline gives CDR1 SGHNT, CDR2 YENEEA. This CDR3 comprises 14 residues. Trimming removed 1 base from V and 0 bases from J, with 4 bases in between. The CDR3 nucleotides are TGTGCCAGCAGCTTAGCAAGCTCCTACAATGAGCAGTTCTTC. The encoded protein is CASSLASSYNEQFF.

V usage is TRBV19 and J usage is TRBJ2-3; D uncertain. The CDR3 has 13 amino acids. Per the germline V gene, CDR1 is LNHDA and CDR2 is SQIVND (reference sequence). V lost 5 bases and J lost 0, with 6 bases in between. The CDR3 DNA is TGTGCCAGTAGTCAATTGAGCACAGATACGCAGTATTTT. Translating it yields CASSQLSTDTQYF. The full variable domain, completed using reference TRBV19 and TRBJ2-3, is DGGITQSPKYLFRKEGQNVTLSCEQNLNHDAMYWYRQDPGQGLRLIYYSQIVNDFQKGDIAEGYSVSREKKESFPLTVTSAQKNPTAFYLCASSQLSTDTQYFGPGTRLTVL.

This rearrangement joins TRBV4-2 to TRBJ1-5; D is possibly TRBD1 (5 bases). V was cut by 0 bases and J by 0 bases, with 6 bases left in between. Germline V gene sequence: CDR1 LGHNA, CDR2 YNFKEQ. CDR3 length: 15 amino acids. CDR3 DNA sequence: TGTGCCAGCAGCCAAGAAGGGGATAGCAATCAGCCCCAGCATTTT. This sequence encodes CASSQEGDSNQPQHF.

The chain has TRBV4-1 and TRBJ1-5; D not resolved. This CDR3 comprises 17 residues. V gave up 1 base and J gave up 2 bases, with 15 bases separating them. In germline, CDR1 is MGHRA, CDR2 YSYEKL. CDR3 DNA: TGCGCCAGCAGCCAAGGCGTTTCTATAACAGGCAATCAGCCCCAGCATTTT. It specifies CASSQGVSITGNQPQHF.

The gene calls are TRBV7-9 and TRBJ2-3; tentatively, D is TRBD2 (6 bases). Trimming took off 2 bases at V and 3 bases at J, with 15 bases between the two ends. Germline V gives CDR1 SEHNR, CDR2 FQNEAQ (reference sequence). This CDR3 has 16 amino acids. The CDR3 region is CASSLTSMFETDTQYF. CDR3 sequence (DNA): TGTGCCAGCAGCTTAACTAGCATGTTTGAGACAGATACGCAGTATTTT.

The rearrangement joins TRBV6-5 to TRBJ1-3; the D is unclear. Trimming left V 11 bases short and J 5 bases short, with 22 bases between. This CDR3 has 15 amino acids. Germline-derived CDR1 and CDR2 are MNHEY and SVGAGI. The CDR3 DNA reads TGTGCCTCTAGTACGGGAGATCCCGAACGAAACACCATATATTTT. Translating it yields CASSTGDPERNTIYF.

V and J are TRBV5-6 and TRBJ2-7, with D perhaps TRBD2 (5 bases). Germline CDR1 is SGHDT and CDR2 is YYEEEE. The CDR3 has 12 amino acids. V lost 3 bases, J lost 7 bases, and 11 bases lay in between. The CDR3 region is CASSSRGWEQYF. In nucleotides, the CDR3 is TGTGCCAGCAGCTCCCGGGGTTGGGAGCAGTACTTC.

This chain links TRBV5-4 with TRBJ2-1; 10 positions match TRBD2. This CDR3 is 15 amino acids long. Germline loops: CDR1 SGHNT, CDR2 YYREEE (reference sequence). The junction had 9 bases not matched to a gene; V was cut back by 4 bases and J by 8 bases. The CDR3 here is CASSGAGGQFDEQFF. The CDR3 DNA reads TGTGCCAGCAGCGGAGCGGGGGGGCAATTTGATGAGCAGTTCTTC. The whole variable domain, filled in from reference TRBV5-4 and TRBJ2-1, reads ETGVTQSPTHLIKTRGQQVTLRCSSQSGHNTVSWYQQALGQGPQFIFQYYREEENGRGNFPPRFSGLQFPNYSSELNVNALELDDSALYLCASSGAGGQFDEQFFGPGTRLTVL.

This chain links TRBV6-1 with TRBJ2-5; D is unclear. Trimming cost V 4 bases and J 5 bases, with 5 bases left between them. CDR1 and CDR2 from the germline V gene are MNHNS and SASEGT. CDR3 length: 11 amino acids. The CDR3 loop reads CASSVTETQYF. The CDR3 DNA reads as TGTGCCAGCAGTGTCACCGAGACCCAGTACTTC.

V is TRBV10-1 and J is TRBJ1-1; no reliable D call. Trimming left V 1 base short and J 2 bases short, with 8 bases between. This CDR3 is 14 amino acids long. Germline V CDR1 and CDR2: WNHNN, SYGVQD (reference sequence). The CDR3 spells CASSEWASNTEAFF. The CDR3 DNA is TGCGCCAGCAGTGAGTGGGCATCCAACACTGAAGCTTTCTTT.

J is TRBJ2-3 and V is TRBV29-1, with TRBD2 identical over 8 bases. The germline CDR1 and CDR2 sequences are SQVTM and ANQGSEA. Germline trimming cut 7 bases from V and 0 bases from J; bases unmatched to any gene: 12. The length of the CDR3 is 16 residues. The CDR3 sequence: CSARGGTYSSTDTQYF. The DNA of the CDR3 is TGCAGCGCCCGCGGGGGGACCTACTCTAGCACAGATACGCAGTATTTT.

The V call is TRBV11-3, the J call TRBJ2-1, with no clear D. CDR1 and CDR2 from the germline V gene are SGHNT and YENEEA. This CDR3 has 11 amino acids. V dropped 4 bases and J dropped 10 bases, with 8 bases sitting between them. As DNA, the CDR3 is TGTGCCAGCAGCTCCTCGACGGAGCAGTTCTTC. This translates into CASSSSTEQFF.

The gene calls are TRBV5-4 and TRBJ1-1; D call uncertain. Germline V gene sequence: CDR1 SGHNT, CDR2 YYREEE (reference sequence). The CDR3 has 14 amino acids. V was clipped by 0 bases and J by 2 bases, with 8 bases between them. Here the CDR3 reads CASSLVGFNTEAFF. The DNA for the CDR3 is TGTGCCAGCAGCTTGGTGGGGTTCAACACTGAAGCTTTCTTT.

The chain recombines TRBV19 with TRBJ2-4; no clear D gene. CDR1 is LNHDA and CDR2 is SQIVND in the germline V gene (reference sequence). With 3 bases removed from V and 6 bases from J, the gap between germline ends came to 15 bases. The CDR3 is made up of 15 amino acids. The CDR3 protein is CASSIYTQRGNIQYF. In DNA form, the CDR3 reads TGTGCCAGTAGTATTTACACCCAACGCGGAAACATTCAGTACTTC.

The chain couples TRBV5-6 to TRBJ2-1, with a weak D call TRBD1 (6 bases). This CDR3 contains 15 residues. Trimming took off 4 bases at V and 0 bases at J, with 11 bases between the two ends. Looked up from germline, CDR1 is SGHDT and CDR2 is YYEEEE. CDR3 bases: TGTGCCAGCAGCGGAACAGGGAGCTCCTACAATGAGCAGTTCTTC. It codes for CASSGTGSSYNEQFF.

The rearrangement links TRBV29-1 to TRBJ2-7; either TRBD1 or TRBD2 may supply D (6 bases each). Trimming cost V 0 bases and J 6 bases, with 18 bases left between them. Germline V CDR1 and CDR2: SQVTM, ANQGSEA. This CDR3 comprises 15 residues. The CDR3 bases are TGCAGCGTTGAAGATCTAGGGGGAGGTGGAGCCGAGCAGTACTTC. Amino acid sequence: CSVEDLGGGGAEQYF.